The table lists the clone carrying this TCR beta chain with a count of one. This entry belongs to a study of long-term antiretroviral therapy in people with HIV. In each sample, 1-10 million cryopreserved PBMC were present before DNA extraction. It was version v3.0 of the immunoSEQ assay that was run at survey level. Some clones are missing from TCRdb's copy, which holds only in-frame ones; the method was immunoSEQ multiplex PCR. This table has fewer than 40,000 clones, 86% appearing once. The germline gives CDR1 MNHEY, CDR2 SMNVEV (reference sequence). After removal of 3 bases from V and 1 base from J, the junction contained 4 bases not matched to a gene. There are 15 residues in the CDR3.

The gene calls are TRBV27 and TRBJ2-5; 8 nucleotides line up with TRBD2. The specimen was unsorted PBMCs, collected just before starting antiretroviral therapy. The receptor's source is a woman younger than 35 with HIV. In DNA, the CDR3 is TGTGCCAGCAGTTTTGCGGGAGGCCCCCAAGAGACCCAGTACTTC. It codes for CASSFAGGPQETQYF.